This T cell receptor (beta chain) was found in a study of shared clonotypes between healthy human individuals. Generated by immunoSEQ multiplex PCR, the TCRdb table keeps only in-frame clones and is missing some. The sample shows about 1.9 million clones, 93% of them seen only once. CDR1 and CDR2 from the germline V gene are SGHAT and FQNNGV. Unmatched junction bases numbered 9, after V lost 2 bases and J lost 2 bases. The CDR3 extends over 17 amino acids. Naive CD8 cells comprised CD45RO-negative, CCR7-positively selected cells, excluding terminally differentiated effector memory CD45RA+ cells. Sample: naive CD8+ T cells from PBMCs. The chain joins TRBV11-2 to TRBJ2-5, with 9 bases fitting TRBD1. The receptor comes from a man in his late teens or twenties in good health. Some clones in this sample may be carry-over from other donors' samples. The CDR3 region is CASSLPLQGAPQETQYF. In DNA, the CDR3 is TGTGCCAGCAGCTTACCATTACAGGGGGCCCCACAAGAGACCCAGTACTTC.